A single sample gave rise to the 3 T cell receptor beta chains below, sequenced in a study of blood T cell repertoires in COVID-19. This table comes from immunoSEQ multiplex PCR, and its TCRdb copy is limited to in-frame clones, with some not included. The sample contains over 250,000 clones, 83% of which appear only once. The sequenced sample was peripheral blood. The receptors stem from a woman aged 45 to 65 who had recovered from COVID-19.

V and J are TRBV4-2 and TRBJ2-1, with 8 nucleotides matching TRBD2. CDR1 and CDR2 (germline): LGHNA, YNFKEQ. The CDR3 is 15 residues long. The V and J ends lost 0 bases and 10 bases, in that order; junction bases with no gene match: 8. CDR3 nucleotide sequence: TGTGCCAGCAGCCAAGATCCCGGGAGGGCTCGGGAGCAGTTCTTC. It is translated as CASSQDPGRAREQFF.

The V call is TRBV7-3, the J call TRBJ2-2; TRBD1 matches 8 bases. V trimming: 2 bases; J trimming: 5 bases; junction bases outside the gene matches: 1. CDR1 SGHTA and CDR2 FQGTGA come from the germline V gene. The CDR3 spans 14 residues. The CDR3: CASSLQGATGELFF. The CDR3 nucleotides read TGTGCCAGCAGCTTACAGGGGGCTACCGGGGAGCTGTTTTTT.

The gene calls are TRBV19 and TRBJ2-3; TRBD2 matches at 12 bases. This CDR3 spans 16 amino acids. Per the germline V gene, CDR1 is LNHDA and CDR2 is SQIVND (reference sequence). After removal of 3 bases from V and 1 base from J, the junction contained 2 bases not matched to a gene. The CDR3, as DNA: TGTGCCAGTAGTATCTCTAGCGGGAGGGGCACAGATACGCAGTATTTT. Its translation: CASSISSGRGTDTQYF.